This T cell receptor beta chain is from a study of T cell responses to AZD1222 COVID-19 vaccine. Assay: immunoSEQ multiplex PCR; the TCRdb copy retains only in-frame clones and omits some. The sample consists of about 110,000 clones, about 85% of them appearing once. The material sequenced was peripheral blood, taken on day 0 of AZD1222 vaccination. The receptor's source is an adult in good health.

The CDR3 sequence is CASSSPRGKLFF. In DNA form, the CDR3 reads TGTGCCAGCAGTTCCCCCAGGGGAAAACTGTTTTTT. V usage is TRBV27 and J usage is TRBJ1-4, with D possibly matching TRBD1 (6 bases). Trimming cost V 4 bases and J 10 bases, with 10 bases left between them. CDR3 length: 12 residues. CDR1 MNHEY and CDR2 SMNVEV come from the germline V gene (reference sequence).